The 27 T cell receptor beta chains below all came from one sample that was sequenced in a study of control samples from healthy donors and cancer patients. Sequencing was performed with immunoSEQ multiplex PCR; in TCRdb, only in-frame clones are kept and a portion is missing. Of about 140,000 clones in the sample, about 89% were seen once. The source material was blood. The receptor set was obtained from a man between 18 and 29 years old in good health.

The gene calls are TRBV5-1 and TRBJ2-7; possible D gene TRBD2, 6 bases. Germline loops: CDR1 SGHRS, CDR2 YFSETQ. CDR3 size: 14 residues. The V end lost 0 bases, the J end lost 3 bases, and 10 bases lay between the germline ends. The DNA of the CDR3 is TGCGCCAGCAGCTTGGGAGTCGGGGGCTACGAGCAGTACTTC. Translation gives CASSLGVGGYEQYF.

This clone was seen only once. This chain connects TRBV15 to TRBJ2-4; TRBD2 might be the D (7 bases). This CDR3 comprises 16 residues. Germline values: CDR1 LNHNV, CDR2 YYDKDF (reference sequence). Trimming pared 0 bases from V and 7 bases from J, leaving 16 bases between. This CDR3 reads CATSRDRGGDLNIQYF. The CDR3 coding sequence is TGTGCCACCAGCAGAGATCGAGGGGGGGATCTTAACATTCAGTACTTC.

In this sample, this clone turned up once. This chain connects TRBV5-1 to TRBJ2-3; D remains unclear. This CDR3 contains 15 residues. V was clipped by 4 bases and J by 6 bases, with 18 bases between them. CDR1 SGHRS and CDR2 YFSETQ come from the germline V gene. The CDR3 DNA reads TGCGCCAGCAGCCCAACGACCCCAGCACGCGATACGCAGTATTTT. This encodes CASSPTTPARDTQYF.

This clone was observed a handful of times. The chain couples TRBV6-1 to TRBJ2-7, with D unresolved. V was pared by 2 bases and J by 0 bases, with 11 bases between. CDR1 MNHNS and CDR2 SASEGT come from the germline V gene. CDR3 length: 15 residues. CDR3 DNA: TGTGCCAGCAGTGAACGGGTTGGCAACTCCTACGAGCAGTACTTC. This encodes CASSERVGNSYEQYF.

The chain employs TRBV13 and TRBJ2-3; D perhaps matches TRBD1 (5 bases). The germline V gene encodes CDR1 PRHDT and CDR2 FYEKMQ (reference sequence). Trimming shortened V by 1 base and J by 2 bases, and 13 bases separated the two germline ends. The CDR3 has 16 amino acids. CDR3 in amino acids: CASSLVGASYTDTQYF. CDR3 DNA: TGTGCCAGCAGCTTAGTAGGGGCCAGCTACACAGATACGCAGTATTTT.

This chain links TRBV19 with TRBJ1-6, with no clear D. This CDR3 spans 14 amino acids. Germline V gives CDR1 LNHDA, CDR2 SQIVND (reference sequence). Trimming removed 5 bases from V and 8 bases from J, with 13 bases in between. CDR3 sequence reads: CASSARGEDSPLHF. Here the CDR3 DNA reads TGTGCCAGTAGTGCCCGGGGTGAGGATTCACCCCTCCACTTT.

The chain uses TRBV12-5 and TRBJ2-3; 7 positions match TRBD1. V shed 6 bases, J shed 3 bases, and the junction held 6 bases outside the gene matches. The CDR3 contains 14 residues. Germline V CDR1 and CDR2: LGHNT, FRNRAP. CDR3 in DNA: TGTGCTAGTGGACCGGGACAGAAGACAGATACGCAGTATTTT. It is translated as CASGPGQKTDTQYF.

The chain carries TRBV7-9 and TRBJ1-1; TRBD1 might be the D (5 bases). The germline CDR1 and CDR2 sequences are SEHNR and FQNEAQ (reference sequence). The CDR3 runs to 15 residues. Trimming left V 5 bases short and J 5 bases short, with 18 bases between. The CDR3 sequence is CASSLLGGVGTEAFF. The CDR3 nucleotides are TGTGCCAGCAGCCTCCTTGGAGGGGTGGGTACTGAAGCTTTCTTT. Full variable domain (rest looked up from reference TRBV7-9 and TRBJ1-1): DTGVSQNPRHKITKRGQNVTFRCDPISEHNRLYWYRQTLGQGPEFLTYFQNEAQLEKSRLLSDRFSAERPKGSFSTLEIQRTEQGDSAMYLCASSLLGGVGTEAFFGQGTRLTVV.

V usage is TRBV7-9 and J usage is TRBJ2-7, with TRBD2 identical over 7 bases. From germline, CDR1 is SEHNR and CDR2 FQNEAQ (reference sequence). The CDR3 sequence is 14 residues long. With V trimmed by 3 bases and J by 3 bases, 5 bases remained unmatched. In DNA, the CDR3 is TGTGCCAGCAGCTTGGCTAGCGGCCGCTACGAGCAGTACTTC. Translating it yields CASSLASGRYEQYF.

The chain uses TRBV30 and TRBJ1-3, with 8 nucleotides matching TRBD1. The ends lost 3 bases at V and 6 bases at J; junction bases unmatched: 10. Germline assignment: CDR1 GTSNPN and CDR2 SVGIG (reference sequence). The CDR3 contains 15 residues. Here the CDR3 reads CAWSRGQGIENTIYF. Written as DNA, the CDR3 is TGTGCCTGGAGCAGAGGACAGGGAATTGAAAACACCATATATTTT.

The V and J genes are TRBV7-8 and TRBJ2-5; a weak D match, TRBD2 (7 bases). The CDR3 has 15 residues. Germline CDR1 and CDR2: SGHVS and FQNEAQ. V lost 4 bases to trimming and J lost 1 base, with 13 bases between them. This chain's CDR3 is CASSSTGGPQETQYF. DNA for the CDR3: TGTGCCAGCAGCTCCACGGGGGGCCCCCAAGAGACCCAGTACTTC.

In its sample, this clone was seen a few times. The gene calls are TRBV9 and TRBJ1-3; D call uncertain. The CDR3 length is 16 residues. The germline V gene encodes CDR1 SGDLS and CDR2 YYNGEE. The ends were cut back, 1 base at V and 0 bases at J, with 11 bases in the middle. DNA for the CDR3: TGTGCCAGCAGCGTACTCAGTTCGTACTCTGGAAACACCATATATTTT. Translating it yields CASSVLSSYSGNTIYF.

This clone was recorded only once. The chain employs TRBV30 and TRBJ1-5, with a weak D call TRBD1 (6 bases). CDR3 length equals 14 residues. V was pared by 0 bases and J by 7 bases, with 13 bases between. CDR1 is GTSNPN and CDR2 is SVGIG in the germline V gene (reference sequence). The CDR3 spells CAWSVVGAEQPQHF. The CDR3 DNA sequence: TGTGCCTGGAGTGTAGTGGGGGCGGAACAGCCCCAGCATTTT.

This clone was recorded a few times. The DNA for the CDR3 is TGTGCCAGCAGTTTATCCACAGGGGGGGATTCACCCCTCCACTTT. It yields the protein CASSLSTGGDSPLHF. This rearrangement joins TRBV27 to TRBJ1-6; 8 bases are shared with TRBD1. Germline V CDR1 and CDR2: MNHEY, SMNVEV (reference sequence). J gave up 8 bases and V 0 bases, and 3 bases lay outside the gene matches. The CDR3 extends over 15 amino acids.

The gene calls are TRBV7-2 and TRBJ2-2; TRBD2 aligns across 8 bases. CDR3 size: 16 residues. Trimming took 8 bases from V and 1 from J; bases not matched to a gene: 9. Looked up from germline, CDR1 is SGHTA and CDR2 is FQGNSA. Written as DNA, the CDR3 is TGTGCCAGCTTACCCTCTAGCGGGCGGAACACCGGGGAGCTGTTTTTT. Its translation is CASLPSSGRNTGELFF. Looking up the rest from reference TRBV7-2 and TRBJ2-2 gives the full variable domain: GAGVSQSPSNKVTEKGKDVELRCDPISGHTALYWYRQSLGQGLEFLIYFQGNSAPDKSGLPSDRFSAERTGGSVSTLTIQRTQQEDSAVYLCASLPSSGRNTGELFFGEGSRLTVL.

This chain uses TRBV6-2 or TRBV6-3 with TRBJ1-1; 8 positions match TRBD1. The CDR3 is made up of 15 amino acids. J lost 7 bases, V lost 2 bases, and 9 bases had no gene match. Germline V lookup: CDR1 MNHEY, CDR2 SVGEGT. The CDR3 reads CASSYTSTGDLEAFF. CDR3 DNA: TGTGCCAGCAGTTACACTTCGACAGGGGACCTTGAAGCTTTCTTT.

The chain has TRBV6-5 and TRBJ2-7; D is tentatively TRBD1 or TRBD2 (5 bases each). The length of the CDR3 is 14 residues. Trimming left V 6 bases short and J 6 bases short, with 18 bases between. Germline values: CDR1 MNHEY, CDR2 SVGAGI. CDR3 sequence reads: CASSPGRPPFEQYF. The CDR3 coding sequence is TGTGCCAGCAGCCCGGGACGGCCGCCTTTCGAGCAGTACTTC.

The V and J genes are TRBV7-2 and TRBJ1-1; D unclear. The CDR3 extends over 13 amino acids. Germline V CDR1 and CDR2: SGHTA, FQGNSA. V was clipped by 4 bases and J by 0 bases, with 6 bases between them. DNA for the CDR3: TGTGCCAGCAGCTCCAGAATGAACACTGAAGCTTTCTTT. This codes for CASSSRMNTEAFF. Complete variable domain (other parts from reference TRBV7-2 and TRBJ1-1): GAGVSQSPSNKVTEKGKDVELRCDPISGHTALYWYRQSLGQGLEFLIYFQGNSAPDKSGLPSDRFSAERTGGSVSTLTIQRTQQEDSAVYLCASSSRMNTEAFFGQGTRLTVV.

The chain recombines TRBV30 with TRBJ1-1; tentative D call: TRBD1 (5 bases). The V end was cut by 1 base, the J end by 4 bases, with 16 bases between. Germline-derived CDR1 and CDR2 are GTSNPN and SVGIG (reference sequence). There are 15 residues in the CDR3. CDR3 DNA: TGTGCCTGGAGTGATCGGGGGTGGGGAGGCACTGAAGCTTTCTTT. It codes for CAWSDRGWGGTEAFF.

The J gene is TRBJ1-6, the V gene TRBV4-1; D gene uncertain. The CDR3 consists of 13 residues. Germline loops: CDR1 MGHRA, CDR2 YSYEKL. Trimming removed 1 base at V and 6 bases at J, with 4 bases between. The CDR3 nucleotides read TGCGCCAGCAGCCAAGCCCTTAATTCACCCCTCCACTTT. It yields the protein CASSQALNSPLHF.

CDR3 sequence reads: CASSLGTPEQYF. CDR3 nucleotide sequence: TGTGCCAGCAGCTTAGGGACACCCGAGCAGTACTTC. The chain links TRBV11-1 to TRBJ2-7; weak D call: TRBD1 (5 bases). The CDR3 runs to 12 residues. The germline V gene has CDR1 SGHAT and CDR2 FQDESV (reference sequence). Trimming left V 1 base short and J 6 bases short, with 7 bases between.

The CDR3 here is CASSSQGGRETQYF. The CDR3 region has the DNA TGTGCCAGCAGCTCTCAGGGAGGGAGGGAGACCCAGTACTTC. The chain has TRBV7-9 and TRBJ2-5, with 7 positions matching TRBD2. V shed 4 bases and J 5 bases; nucleotides not matched to a gene: 7. Germline CDR1 is SEHNR and CDR2 is FQNEAQ (reference sequence). The CDR3 has 14 amino acids.

The CDR3 protein is CASSLGTGDGNEQFF. CDR3 DNA: TGTGCCAGCAGCTTGGGGACAGGGGATGGAAATGAGCAGTTCTTC. J is TRBJ2-1 and V is TRBV7-3; 10 nucleotides agree with TRBD1. Germline loops: CDR1 SGHTA, CDR2 FQGTGA. J was trimmed by 7 bases and V by 3 bases; bases with no gene match: 6. This CDR3 is built from 15 residues.

The chain joins TRBV21-1 to TRBJ2-7; the table assigns TRBD1, which was not confirmed against the DNA. TRBV21-1 is deemed a pseudogene. This CDR3 is built from 17 residues. CDR3 nucleotides: TGTGCCAGCAGCAAAGAGGGCTCGCCGGGACAGGGCGACGAGCAGTACTTC. This sequence encodes CASSKEGSPGQGDEQYF.

This chain connects TRBV4-3 to TRBJ1-6; 7 bases match TRBD1. The length of the CDR3 is 16 residues. J gave up 11 bases and V 2 bases, and 12 bases lay outside the gene matches. The germline CDR1 and CDR2 sequences are LGHNA and YSLEER. For the CDR3, the DNA is TGCGCCAGCAGCCAAATTATTCAGGGGGAAACGGCACCCCTCCACTTT. Translated: CASSQIIQGETAPLHF.

The chain carries TRBV30 and TRBJ2-1; D not resolved. Germline V gene sequence: CDR1 GTSNPN, CDR2 SVGIG (reference sequence). This CDR3 contains 13 residues. With 0 bases removed from V and 10 bases from J, the gap between germline ends came to 13 bases. The CDR3 sequence: CAWSVRLFQEQFF. CDR3 in DNA: TGTGCCTGGAGTGTACGGCTCTTCCAAGAGCAGTTCTTC.

The chain is built from TRBV19 and TRBJ1-1, with D perhaps TRBD1 (6 bases). V dropped 3 bases and J dropped 4 bases, with 9 bases sitting between them. From germline, CDR1 is LNHDA and CDR2 SQIVND (reference sequence). The CDR3 contains 13 residues. CDR3 DNA: TGTGCCAGTAGTATGCAGGGGAGCACTGAAGCTTTCTTT. It translates to CASSMQGSTEAFF.